This TCR beta chain was captured in a study of blood T cell repertoires in COVID-19. Germline-derived CDR1 and CDR2 are GTSNPN and SVGIG (reference sequence). This CDR3 is built from 13 residues. V lost 4 bases to trimming and J lost 3 bases, with 12 bases between them. Authors' processing steps: Reference gene primer amplification gave estimated nucleated cell counts. Profiling relied on immunoSEQ multiplex PCR, and the TCRdb table lists in-frame clones only, not all of them. V and J calls and clone size come straight from that table; D and trimming were deduced from the DNA. The table includes fewer than 80,000 clones, more than 60% detected once.

Sequencing was carried out using peripheral blood. This TCR was sampled from a human donor in a cohort sampled during active COVID-19. This chain connects TRBV30 to TRBJ1-2; tentatively, D is TRBD1 (5 bases). The CDR3 spells CAWKGRHDYGYTF. In DNA form, the CDR3 reads TGTGCCTGGAAGGGGCGCCATGACTATGGCTACACCTTC.